This T cell receptor (beta chain) originates from a study of cytomegalovirus exposure and HLA in healthy donors (dated by TCRdb to 2017 to 2019). About the study as a whole: According to a later analysis, one platform produced both the 120 validation repertoires and the 700 or so repertoires of the first cohort. Along with the roughly 670-subject first cohort, a separate validation cohort of over a hundred different subjects was used. To predict cytomegalovirus infection status, the study combined high-throughput TCR immunosequencing, statistical association of individual TCRs with disease status, and machine learning. The study was designed to test whether signatures of past pathogen exposure could be identified by cataloging public T cell receptors. General study outcomes and caveats: In both the original and validation cohorts, the classifier was reported to diagnose cytomegalovirus status with high specificity and sensitivity. Subsequent analysis determined that TCRs grouped into clusters in the first cohort also showed a tendency toward co-occurrence across the roughly 110 validation repertoires, and approximately 94% of cluster scores exceeded 0. Across donors, most TCR sequences were observed very rarely, whereas some public TCRs were present in many individuals. A few of the identified cytomegalovirus-associated TCR beta chains were confirmed in vitro to be specific for cytomegalovirus antigens. The authors suggested that the approach could potentially be extended to other disease states and immunological phenotypes. The study listed around 160 TCR beta chains as associated with cytomegalovirus. All 110 or so repertoires were used to score co-occurrence in the validation cohort in a later analysis, because that analysis had no HLA typing for the cohort.

To note about this clone: The specificity of this receptor is unknown. Base qualities are not recorded, but no much larger clone differs from it by a single base.

The donors were included in the validation cohort of over a hundred subjects, a group kept apart from the 666-subject first cohort. Library construction relied on the immunoSEQ multiplex PCR assay. The authors processed their data as follows. A statistical classification framework was built for diagnosing cytomegalovirus status from the catalog of TCR beta chain sequences. The table comes from immuneACCESS by way of TCRdb, which keeps in-frame sequences with V and J called. Part of the clones is missing from these tables; in studies checked, under half for an unresolved V gene and the rest for unknown reasons. The V and J calls and clone size are taken from that table; D and trimming were inferred from the DNA. For this sample the table gives approximately 59,000 clones, of which 80% to 95% were detected only once. In total, the top ten clones hold approximately 5.3% of the sample. In the germline V gene, CDR1 corresponds to SQVTM and CDR2 to ANQGSEA. The CDR3 numbers 13 residues from cysteine through phenylalanine. Solely the CDR3 DNA is kept, with 39 bases framed from the first base. V is pruned by 6 bases and J by 5 bases, leaving 6 bases of the junction without a gene match.

The receptor's source is a man between 18 and 35 years old in good health and CMV-seropositive. Sequencing was done on a sample of PBMCs. The rearranged segments are TRBV29-1 and TRBJ1-4; 7 middle bases align to TRBD1. Here is the DNA: TGCAGCGTGACAGGGATGGTGAATGAAAAACTGTTTTTT. This sequence encodes CSVTGMVNEKLFF.